Each of the 27 T cell receptor beta chains below was sequenced from the same sample in a study of beta chain features in type 1 diabetes. General study results and limits: Type 1 diabetes patients had moderately but significantly shorter TCRB CDR3s in all four CD4+ subsets.

Which antigens these TCRs recognize remains unknown. Investigators reverse transcribed all isolated RNA, so they sequenced expressed TCRB transcripts. TCRdb keeps only in-frame clones here, not all; method: immunoSEQ multiplex PCR. The repertoire holds some 700,000 clones, with about an eighth as singletons. Sequencing was carried out using naive CD4+ T cells from blood. These receptors all come from a man aged 18-30 years with type 1 diabetes.

This sequence joins TRBV4-1 and TRBJ1-6; D call uncertain. Germline V lookup: CDR1 MGHRA, CDR2 YSYEKL. Trimming pared 1 base from V and 10 bases from J, leaving 14 bases between. The CDR3 runs 15 residues. The CDR3 DNA follows: TGCGCCAGCAGCCAAGGGGATACTTCTGTCTCACCCCTCCACTTT. This translates into CASSQGDTSVSPLHF.

The chain couples TRBV7-2 to TRBJ2-7, with TRBD2 matching over 7 bases. J was trimmed by 7 bases and V by 1 base; bases with no gene match: 4. The CDR3 is made up of 13 amino acids. Germline CDR1 reads SGHTA; CDR2 reads FQGNSA. The CDR3 loop reads CASSLVDGGEQYF. The CDR3 DNA reads TGTGCCAGCAGCTTAGTGGACGGGGGGGAGCAGTACTTC.

The chain is built from TRBV7-8 and TRBJ2-7; no firm D call. The germline gives CDR1 SGHVS, CDR2 FQNEAQ. The CDR3 sequence is 15 residues long. Trimming stripped 5 bases from V and 3 bases from J, with 17 bases between. The CDR3, as DNA: TGTGCCAGCAGCCCTCTTTCCACCTCCTTCTACGAGCAGTACTTC. It translates to CASSPLSTSFYEQYF. The full variable domain, rest sourced from reference TRBV7-8 and TRBJ2-7, is GAGVSQSPRYKVAKRGQDVALRCDPISGHVSLFWYQQALGQGPEFLTYFQNEAQLDKSGLPSDRFFAERPEGSVSTLKIQRTQQEDSAVYLCASSPLSTSFYEQYFGPGTRLTVT.

A few counts support this clone. The rearrangement links TRBV27 to TRBJ1-5; D call uncertain. The CDR3 has 15 residues. Germline V gives CDR1 MNHEY, CDR2 SMNVEV (reference sequence). The V end lost 2 bases, the J end lost 1 base, and 9 bases lay between the germline ends. The CDR3 region is CASSLEGRSNQPQHF. The CDR3 region has the DNA TGTGCCAGCAGTTTAGAGGGTCGGAGCAATCAGCCCCAGCATTTT.

The chain joins TRBV7-3 to TRBJ2-6; D call uncertain. The CDR3 has 12 amino acids. Trimming took off 5 bases at V and 2 bases at J, with 1 base between the two ends. Germline V gene sequence: CDR1 SGHTA, CDR2 FQGTGA. CDR3 residues: CASSAGANVLTF. The CDR3 nucleotides read TGTGCCAGCAGCGCTGGGGCCAACGTCCTGACTTTC.

This clone was recorded a few times. The chain is built from TRBV30 and TRBJ2-2; D remains ambiguous. This CDR3 is built from 12 residues. The V and J ends lost 0 bases and 9 bases respectively, with 8 bases between them. Germline V CDR1 and CDR2: GTSNPN, SVGIG (reference sequence). The CDR3 loop is CAWSVQSWELFF. Written as DNA, the CDR3 is TGTGCCTGGAGTGTACAAAGCTGGGAGCTGTTTTTT.

This clone was counted only a few times. The chain has TRBV19 and TRBJ2-3; D is unresolved. Trimming cost V 2 bases and J 5 bases, with 5 bases left between them. Germline V gives CDR1 LNHDA, CDR2 SQIVND (reference sequence). The CDR3 is 12 residues long. In DNA form, the CDR3 reads TGTGCCAGTAGTATATCGAGAGATACGCAGTATTTT. This sequence encodes CASSISRDTQYF.

The chain employs TRBV28 and TRBJ2-7; TRBD1 matches 8 bases. The CDR3 has 14 amino acids. Germline V CDR1 and CDR2: MDHEN, SYDVKM. The J segment lost 0 bases and the V segment lost 5 bases, leaving 3 bases of the junction unmatched. CDR3 bases: TGTGCCAGCAGTGGAACAGGGGGCTCCTACGAGCAGTACTTC. It codes for CASSGTGGSYEQYF.

The chain recombines TRBV5-1 with TRBJ2-2; perhaps TRBD1 as D (6 bases). With 0 bases removed from V and 4 bases from J, the gap between germline ends came to 10 bases. This CDR3 contains 15 residues. Germline CDR1 and CDR2: SGHRS and YFSETQ. As DNA, the CDR3 is TGCGCCAGCAGCTTGGGCACAGGGTTCACCGGGGAGCTGTTTTTT. Translation gives CASSLGTGFTGELFF.

As regards this clone: Other nucleotide sequences in the sample specify the same CDR3. The chain links TRBV7-9 to TRBJ2-5; no clear D gene. Germline loops: CDR1 SEHNR, CDR2 FQNEAQ (reference sequence). The CDR3 totals 13 residues. Trimming took off 1 base at V and 1 base at J, with 4 bases between the two ends. CDR3 nucleotide sequence: TGTGCCAGCAGCTTAGGGGGCCAAGAGACCCAGTACTTC. Translation: CASSLGGQETQYF.

This clone was observed a handful of times. The genes are TRBV30 and TRBJ1-5, with no clear D. The V end was cut by 0 bases, the J end by 6 bases, with 15 bases between. The CDR3 sequence is 15 residues long. Germline values: CDR1 GTSNPN, CDR2 SVGIG (reference sequence). CDR3 sequence reads: CAWSVPGGRGQPQHF. CDR3 nucleotides: TGTGCCTGGAGTGTACCGGGAGGGAGAGGTCAGCCCCAGCATTTT.

The CDR3 DNA reads TGTGCCAGCAAGGGGGATTATGGCTACACCTTC. Translation: CASKGDYGYTF. This rearrangement joins TRBV6-5 to TRBJ1-2, with D perhaps matching TRBD1 (6 bases). The CDR3 is 11 residues long. Germline V gene lookup returns CDR1 MNHEY and CDR2 SVGAGI. Between the trimmed V and J ends, which lost 7 bases and 5 bases, there was a span of 8 bases.

In its sample, this clone was seen a few times. V and J are TRBV27 and TRBJ1-1, with D possibly TRBD1 on 5 matching bases. Germline CDR1 MNHEY, CDR2 SMNVEV (reference sequence). Between the trimmed V and J ends, which lost 3 bases and 8 bases, there was a span of 16 bases. The CDR3 loop spans 14 amino acids. The CDR3 loop reads CASSFGAGRGEAFF. Written as DNA, the CDR3 is TGTGCCAGCAGTTTTGGGGCAGGAAGAGGGGAAGCTTTCTTT.

This clone was counted a few times. The chain carries TRBV4-1 and TRBJ1-1; TRBD1 matches at 7 bases. The germline V gene has CDR1 MGHRA and CDR2 YSYEKL. V gave up 4 bases and J gave up 2 bases; unmatched junction bases: 10. CDR3 size: 16 residues. CDR3 sequence reads: CASSLLPGQQNTEAFF. CDR3 nucleotides: TGCGCCAGCAGCCTGCTCCCGGGACAGCAAAACACTGAAGCTTTCTTT.

This clone was seen only a few times. V gene TRBV30 combines with J gene TRBJ1-2; 8 positions match TRBD1. CDR1 and CDR2 from the germline V gene are GTSNPN and SVGIG (reference sequence). The CDR3 contains 12 residues. J lost 8 bases, V lost 8 bases, and 10 bases had no gene match. DNA for the CDR3: TGTGCCGCCGATCAGGGGGCAGGCGGCTACACCTTC. As protein: CAADQGAGGYTF.

The chain employs TRBV5-4 and TRBJ2-7, with D possibly TRBD2 on 7 matching bases. The CDR3 runs 14 residues. V lost 3 bases and J 3 bases, leaving 13 bases between the germline ends. Germline V gene lookup returns CDR1 SGHNT and CDR2 YYREEE (reference sequence). The CDR3 DNA reads TGTGCCAGCAGCTCTAAGGGGGGGAACTACGAGCAGTACTTC. This translates into CASSSKGGNYEQYF.

V and J are TRBV10-3 and TRBJ2-1; D is possibly TRBD2 (6 bases). This CDR3 comprises 15 residues. CDR1 is ENHRY and CDR2 is SYGVKD in the germline V gene. Trimming removed 4 bases from V and 0 bases from J, with 10 bases in between. The CDR3 sequence is CAISGGDGSYNEQFF. The CDR3 DNA follows: TGTGCCATCAGTGGGGGGGACGGCTCCTACAATGAGCAGTTCTTC.

This clone has just a few counts. The V call is TRBV10-3, the J call TRBJ2-7; 8 bases are shared with TRBD1. V shed 3 bases and J 3 bases; nucleotides not matched to a gene: 7. The CDR3 is made up of 15 amino acids. CDR1 is ENHRY, CDR2 SYGVKD, per germline. The CDR3 bases are TGTGCCATCAGTGAACCGGACAGGGTCAGCTACGAGCAGTACTTC. It specifies CAISEPDRVSYEQYF.

This clone was detected only a few times. The CDR3 nucleotides are TGCAGCGTGGGACAGGGTCTAGGGGAAAACTATGGCTACACCTTC. This sequence encodes CSVGQGLGENYGYTF. This sequence joins TRBV29-1 and TRBJ1-2, with TRBD1 identical over 9 bases. CDR1 and CDR2 (germline): SQVTM, ANQGSEA. Germline trimming cut 6 bases from V and 2 bases from J; bases unmatched to any gene: 10. This CDR3 has 15 residues.

V and J are TRBV25-1 and TRBJ1-4, with D uncertain. The CDR3 totals 13 residues. Germline V gene data show CDR1 as MGHDK and CDR2 as SYGVNS. V lost 10 bases and J lost 0, with 9 bases in between. The CDR3 DNA reads TGTGCCACCAGGCGAGCAACTAATGAAAAACTGTTTTTT. Protein sequence: CATRRATNEKLFF.

The V and J genes are TRBV27 and TRBJ2-7; 9 nucleotides match TRBD1. From germline, CDR1 is MNHEY and CDR2 SMNVEV (reference sequence). Trimming removed 3 bases from V and 7 bases from J; junction bases left unmatched: 7. CDR3 length: 14 amino acids. CDR3 DNA sequence: TGTGCCAGCAGTTTCCGGGACAGGGTAGGTGAGCAGTACTTC. Amino acid sequence: CASSFRDRVGEQYF.

The rearrangement links TRBV15 to TRBJ1-2, with D tentatively TRBD1 (5 bases). CDR3 length: 15 amino acids. CDR1 is LNHNV, CDR2 YYDKDF, per germline (reference sequence). V dropped 0 bases and J dropped 8 bases, with 16 bases sitting between them. DNA for the CDR3: TGTGCCACCAGCAGAGATCTTGCGGGACCGGGGGGCTACACCTTC. Amino acid sequence: CATSRDLAGPGGYTF.

V is TRBV30 and J is TRBJ2-5; D remains ambiguous. The J call may not be correct, given that the DNA end is closer to TRBJ2-7. The CDR3 consists of 11 residues. Per germline, CDR1 GTSNPN and CDR2 SVGIG (reference sequence). The CDR3, as DNA: TGTGCCTGGAGTGTACACAACGAGCAGTACTTC. It encodes CAWSVHNEQYF.

This clone has more than one count but fewer than ten. The chain recombines TRBV7-9 with TRBJ2-7; possibly TRBD1 for D (5 bases). Germline CDR1 is SEHNR and CDR2 is FQNEAQ (reference sequence). Trimming left V 5 bases short and J 5 bases short, with 19 bases between. The CDR3 has 15 residues. CDR3 protein: CASSPTLDSKHEQYF. Here the CDR3 DNA reads TGTGCCAGCAGCCCCACCTTAGACAGCAAACACGAGCAGTACTTC. Using reference TRBV7-9 and TRBJ2-7 for the parts outside the CDR3, the full variable domain is DTGVSQNPRHKITKRGQNVTFRCDPISEHNRLYWYRQTLGQGPEFLTYFQNEAQLEKSRLLSDRFSAERPKGSFSTLEIQRTEQGDSAMYLCASSPTLDSKHEQYFGPGTRLTVT.

The chain joins TRBV21-1 to TRBJ1-6. TRBV21-1 is listed as a pseudogene. The CDR3 has 18 amino acids. Written as DNA, the CDR3 is TGTGCCAGCAGCAAAGCCGAAAAGGAGGCTGAGAACGATTCACCCCTCCACTTT. Protein sequence: CASSKAEKEAENDSPLHF.

The V and J genes are TRBV28 and TRBJ1-2; no definite D call. Germline V CDR1 and CDR2: MDHEN, SYDVKM. V was pared by 4 bases and J by 3 bases, with 12 bases between. CDR3 size: 14 residues. The CDR3: CASSSPGPYYGYTF. CDR3 bases: TGTGCCAGCAGTTCCCCTGGACCATACTATGGCTACACCTTC.

This clone has just a few counts. The chain has TRBV11-2 and TRBJ2-5; no clear D. Germline CDR1 reads SGHAT; CDR2 reads FQNNGV. Trimming removed 5 bases at V and 1 base at J, with 11 bases between. This CDR3 is built from 14 residues. CDR3 in DNA: TGTGCCAGCAGCCTTAGTGGGATCCAAGAGACCCAGTACTTC. It is translated as CASSLSGIQETQYF.